The clone carrying this TCR beta chain was seen just once. The CDR3 is 15 amino acids. Trimming cost V 5 bases and J 6 bases; bases outside gene matches: 9. The germline gives CDR1 LNHDA, CDR2 SQIVND (reference sequence). Repertoires were generated with immunoSEQ multiplex PCR, while TCRdb's copy carries only in-frame clones and drops some. The table records more than 45,000 clones, 94% of them present only once. This entry is derived from a study of T cell changes during pregnancy in multiple sclerosis. The chain combines TRBV19 with TRBJ2-1; 8 bases match TRBD2. The starting material was CD4+ T cells from peripheral blood mononuclear cells, obtained in the first trimester of pregnancy. The receptor was derived from a female donor with multiple sclerosis, enrolled in a pregnancy study. CDR3 bases: TGTGCCAGTAGTGATCCCGGGACTAGTGTCAATGAGCAGTTCTTC. Translating gives CASSDPGTSVNEQFF.